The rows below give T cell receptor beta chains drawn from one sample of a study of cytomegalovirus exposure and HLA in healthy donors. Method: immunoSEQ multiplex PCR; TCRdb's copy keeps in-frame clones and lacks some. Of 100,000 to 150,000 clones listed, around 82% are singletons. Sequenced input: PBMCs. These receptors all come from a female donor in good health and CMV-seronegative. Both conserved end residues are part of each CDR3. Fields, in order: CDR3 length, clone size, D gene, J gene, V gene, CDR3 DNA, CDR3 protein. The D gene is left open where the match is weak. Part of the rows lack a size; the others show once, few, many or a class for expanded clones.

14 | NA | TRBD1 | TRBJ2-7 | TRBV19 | TGTGCCAGTAGCCCGGGACAGGGCTTCTACGAGCAGTACTTC | CASSPGQGFYEQYF
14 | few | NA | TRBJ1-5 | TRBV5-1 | TGCGCCAGCAGCCTGGACGGGAGCAATCAGCCCCAGCATTTT | CASSLDGSNQPQHF
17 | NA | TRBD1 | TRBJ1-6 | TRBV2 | TGTGCCAGCAGTGGGACAGGTTGGGGCTCCTATAATTCACCCCTCCACTTT | CASSGTGWGSYNSPLHF
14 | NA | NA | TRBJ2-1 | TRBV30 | TGTGCCTGGAGTGTTGGGGGAGGAGGGCATGAGCAGTTCTTC | CAWSVGGGGHEQFF
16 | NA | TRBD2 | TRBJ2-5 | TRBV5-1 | TGCGCCAGCAGCTTGGGAGGACTAGCTCGGCAGGAGACCCAGTACTTC | CASSLGGLARQETQYF
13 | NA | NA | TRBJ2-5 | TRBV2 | TGTGCCAGCAGTGGGTGGAGACAAGAGACCCAGTACTTC | CASSGWRQETQYF
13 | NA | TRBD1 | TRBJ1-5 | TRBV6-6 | TGTGCCACCCGGGACAGGGACAATCAGCCCCAGCATTTT | CATRDRDNQPQHF
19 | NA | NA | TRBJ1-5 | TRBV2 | TGTGCCAGCAGTGAAGGGGTCGTCGTAGGAGTCTATAGCAATCAGCCCCAGCATTTT | CASSEGVVVGVYSNQPQHF
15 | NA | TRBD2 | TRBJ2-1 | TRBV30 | TGTGCCTGGAGTGTCGGACTAGCGGGATTAAGCGAGCAGTTCTTC | CAWSVGLAGLSEQFF
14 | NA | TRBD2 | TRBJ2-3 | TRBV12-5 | TGTGCTGCCGTGGCTAGCGGGGGGGCAGATACGCAGTATTTT | CAAVASGGADTQYF
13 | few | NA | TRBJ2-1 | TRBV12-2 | TGTGCAAGTCGCTTAGTTCGTAGACACCTTAAGCTCTTC | CASRLVRRHLKLF
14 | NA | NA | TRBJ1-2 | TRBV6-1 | TGTGCCAGCATGGCACGTTTAACAACATATGGCTACACCTTC | CASMARLTTYGYTF
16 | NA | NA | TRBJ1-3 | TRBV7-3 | TGTGCCAGCAGCTTACACGCAGGGAACTCTGGAAACACCATATATTTT | CASSLHAGNSGNTIYF
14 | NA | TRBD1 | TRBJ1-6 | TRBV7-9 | TGTGCCAGCAGCCGGGGACAGGGAAATTCACCCCTCCACTTT | CASSRGQGNSPLHF
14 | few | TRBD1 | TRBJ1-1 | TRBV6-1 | TGTGCCAGCCAGACTACAGGGGGCATCGCTGAAGCTTTCTTT | CASQTTGGIAEAFF
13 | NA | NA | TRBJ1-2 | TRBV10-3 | TGTGCCATCAGTGATTCTGCGAACTATGGCTACACCTTC | CAISDSANYGYTF
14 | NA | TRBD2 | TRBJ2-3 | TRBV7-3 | TGTGCCAGCAGCTTGACTAGCAGCACAGATACGCAGTATTTT | CASSLTSSTDTQYF
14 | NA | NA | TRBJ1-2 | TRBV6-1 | TGTGCCAGCACTACCGGGTCACTAAACTATGGCTACACCTTC | CASTTGSLNYGYTF
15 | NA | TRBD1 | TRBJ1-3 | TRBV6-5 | TGTGCCAGCAGTCCCCAGACAGGGCTCGGAAACACCATATATTTT | CASSPQTGLGNTIYF
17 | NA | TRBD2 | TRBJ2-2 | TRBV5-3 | TGTGCCAGAAGCTTTCGCGGGGGGCCGCCGAACACCGGGGAGCTGTTTTTT | CARSFRGGPPNTGELFF
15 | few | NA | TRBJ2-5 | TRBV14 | TGTGCCAGCAGCCAAGGCCGACTGGAACAAGAGACCCAGTACTTC | CASSQGRLEQETQYF
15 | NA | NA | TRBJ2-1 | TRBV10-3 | TGTGCCATCCAGGGGGGATACGGGCCCGACAATGAGCAGTTCTTC | CAIQGGYGPDNEQFF
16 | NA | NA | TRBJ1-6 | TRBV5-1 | TGCGCCAGCAGCCTCGACAGGACTGAGAATAATTCACCCCTCCACTTT | CASSLDRTENNSPLHF
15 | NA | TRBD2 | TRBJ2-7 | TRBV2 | TGTGCCAGCAGCAGGACTAGCGGGAGTTCGAGAGAGCAGTACTTC | CASSRTSGSSREQYF
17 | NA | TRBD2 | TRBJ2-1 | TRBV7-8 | TGTGCCAGCAGCTCACCCCTAGCGGGTAGCTCCTACAATGAGCAGTTCTTC | CASSSPLAGSSYNEQFF
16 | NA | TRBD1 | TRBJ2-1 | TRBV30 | TGTGCCTGGAGTACCCGGACAGGGGGTCGACACAATGAGCAGTTCTTC | CAWSTRTGGRHNEQFF
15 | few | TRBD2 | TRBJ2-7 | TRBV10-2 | TGCGCCAGCAGGACCGGGACTAGCGGCTACTACGAGCAGTACTTC | CASRTGTSGYYEQYF
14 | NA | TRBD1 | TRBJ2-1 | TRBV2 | TGTGCCGTAACCGACAGGGTGGGGTCCTATGAGCAGTTCTTC | CAVTDRVGSYEQFF
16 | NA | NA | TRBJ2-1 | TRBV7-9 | TGTGCCAGCAGCTTAATTGGCGGGCTAATTCGGAATGAGCAGTTCTTC | CASSLIGGLIRNEQFF
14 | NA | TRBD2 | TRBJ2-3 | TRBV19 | TGTGCCACGGCTCCTAGCGGGAGCACAGATACGCAGTATTTT | CATAPSGSTDTQYF
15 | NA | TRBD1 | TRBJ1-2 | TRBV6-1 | TGTGCCAGCAGTGACCTCGCAGGGGGAAATGATGGCTACACCTTC | CASSDLAGGNDGYTF
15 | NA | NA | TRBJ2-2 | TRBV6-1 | TGTGCCAGCAGTGGCCGACAGGTGAACACCGGGGAGCTGTTTTTT | CASSGRQVNTGELFF
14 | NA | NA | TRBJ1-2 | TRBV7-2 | TGTGCCAGCAGCCCATATCGGGAGGTCTATGGCTACACCTTC | CASSPYREVYGYTF